Listed here are 6 T cell receptor beta chains from one sample, sequenced in a study of cytotoxic CD8 clonotypes in ibrutinib-treated CLL. Assay used: immunoSEQ multiplex PCR; TCRdb lists only in-frame clones, some missing. The table lists 100,000 to 150,000 clones, approximately 83% of them singletons, with about 1.9% in the top ten. The sample consisted of PBMCs, taken after 24 months of ibrutinib treatment. These receptors came from a human donor with chronic lymphocytic leukemia.

This clone has a handful of counts. The chain carries TRBV28 and TRBJ1-5; 8 bases are a match to TRBD1. The CDR3 loop spans 15 amino acids. V was clipped by 3 bases and J by 5 bases; unmatched bases: 6. CDR1 is MDHEN and CDR2 is SYDVKM in the germline V gene. The CDR3 DNA sequence: TGTGCCAGCAGTTTGGCGGACAGGGTTTATCAGCCCCAGCATTTT. Amino acid sequence: CASSLADRVYQPQHF.

The chain combines TRBV10-1 with TRBJ2-1; D gene ambiguous. V lost 8 bases to trimming and J lost 12 bases, with 11 bases between them. Germline V lookup: CDR1 WNHNN, CDR2 SYGVQD (reference sequence). This CDR3 has 10 amino acids. CDR3 in amino acids: CASGRLGQFF. CDR3 in DNA: TGCGCCAGCGGTCGGCTAGGGCAGTTCTTC.

The V call is TRBV7-2, the J call TRBJ2-1; 7 nucleotides align to TRBD1. J lost 0 bases, V lost 5 bases, and 10 bases had no gene match. CDR1 is SGHTA and CDR2 is FQGNSA in the germline V gene. CDR3 size: 17 residues. DNA for the CDR3: TGTGCCAGCAGCCCACGGACAGGCCCGAGCTCCTACAATGAGCAGTTCTTC. Amino acids: CASSPRTGPSSYNEQFF.

This rearrangement joins TRBV18 to TRBJ2-3; 12 bases agree with TRBD1. V was pared by 3 bases and J by 6 bases, with 4 bases of the junction left unmatched. The CDR3 extends over 15 amino acids. CDR1 is KGHSH and CDR2 is LQKENI in the germline V gene. The CDR3: CASSPGTGGFDTQYF. In DNA form, the CDR3 reads TGTGCCAGCTCACCCGGGACAGGGGGCTTCGATACGCAGTATTTT.

The chain is built from TRBV7-2 and TRBJ1-5, with TRBD1 matching 8 bases. J lost 4 bases, V lost 1 base, and 6 bases had no gene match. Germline lookup yields CDR1 SGHTA and CDR2 FQGNSA. There are 16 residues in the CDR3. The CDR3 sequence: CASSLGAGGQNQPQHF. In nucleotides, the CDR3 is TGTGCCAGCAGCTTAGGGGCAGGGGGCCAAAATCAGCCCCAGCATTTT.

In this sample, this clone turned up a few times. The chain links TRBV2 to TRBJ2-2; no definite D call. The CDR3 has 14 residues. Germline lookup yields CDR1 SNHLY and CDR2 FYNNEI. V dropped 2 bases and J dropped 4 bases, with 8 bases sitting between them. Here the CDR3 reads CASSESQITGELFF. The CDR3, as DNA: TGTGCCAGCAGTGAATCACAAATCACCGGGGAGCTGTTTTTT.